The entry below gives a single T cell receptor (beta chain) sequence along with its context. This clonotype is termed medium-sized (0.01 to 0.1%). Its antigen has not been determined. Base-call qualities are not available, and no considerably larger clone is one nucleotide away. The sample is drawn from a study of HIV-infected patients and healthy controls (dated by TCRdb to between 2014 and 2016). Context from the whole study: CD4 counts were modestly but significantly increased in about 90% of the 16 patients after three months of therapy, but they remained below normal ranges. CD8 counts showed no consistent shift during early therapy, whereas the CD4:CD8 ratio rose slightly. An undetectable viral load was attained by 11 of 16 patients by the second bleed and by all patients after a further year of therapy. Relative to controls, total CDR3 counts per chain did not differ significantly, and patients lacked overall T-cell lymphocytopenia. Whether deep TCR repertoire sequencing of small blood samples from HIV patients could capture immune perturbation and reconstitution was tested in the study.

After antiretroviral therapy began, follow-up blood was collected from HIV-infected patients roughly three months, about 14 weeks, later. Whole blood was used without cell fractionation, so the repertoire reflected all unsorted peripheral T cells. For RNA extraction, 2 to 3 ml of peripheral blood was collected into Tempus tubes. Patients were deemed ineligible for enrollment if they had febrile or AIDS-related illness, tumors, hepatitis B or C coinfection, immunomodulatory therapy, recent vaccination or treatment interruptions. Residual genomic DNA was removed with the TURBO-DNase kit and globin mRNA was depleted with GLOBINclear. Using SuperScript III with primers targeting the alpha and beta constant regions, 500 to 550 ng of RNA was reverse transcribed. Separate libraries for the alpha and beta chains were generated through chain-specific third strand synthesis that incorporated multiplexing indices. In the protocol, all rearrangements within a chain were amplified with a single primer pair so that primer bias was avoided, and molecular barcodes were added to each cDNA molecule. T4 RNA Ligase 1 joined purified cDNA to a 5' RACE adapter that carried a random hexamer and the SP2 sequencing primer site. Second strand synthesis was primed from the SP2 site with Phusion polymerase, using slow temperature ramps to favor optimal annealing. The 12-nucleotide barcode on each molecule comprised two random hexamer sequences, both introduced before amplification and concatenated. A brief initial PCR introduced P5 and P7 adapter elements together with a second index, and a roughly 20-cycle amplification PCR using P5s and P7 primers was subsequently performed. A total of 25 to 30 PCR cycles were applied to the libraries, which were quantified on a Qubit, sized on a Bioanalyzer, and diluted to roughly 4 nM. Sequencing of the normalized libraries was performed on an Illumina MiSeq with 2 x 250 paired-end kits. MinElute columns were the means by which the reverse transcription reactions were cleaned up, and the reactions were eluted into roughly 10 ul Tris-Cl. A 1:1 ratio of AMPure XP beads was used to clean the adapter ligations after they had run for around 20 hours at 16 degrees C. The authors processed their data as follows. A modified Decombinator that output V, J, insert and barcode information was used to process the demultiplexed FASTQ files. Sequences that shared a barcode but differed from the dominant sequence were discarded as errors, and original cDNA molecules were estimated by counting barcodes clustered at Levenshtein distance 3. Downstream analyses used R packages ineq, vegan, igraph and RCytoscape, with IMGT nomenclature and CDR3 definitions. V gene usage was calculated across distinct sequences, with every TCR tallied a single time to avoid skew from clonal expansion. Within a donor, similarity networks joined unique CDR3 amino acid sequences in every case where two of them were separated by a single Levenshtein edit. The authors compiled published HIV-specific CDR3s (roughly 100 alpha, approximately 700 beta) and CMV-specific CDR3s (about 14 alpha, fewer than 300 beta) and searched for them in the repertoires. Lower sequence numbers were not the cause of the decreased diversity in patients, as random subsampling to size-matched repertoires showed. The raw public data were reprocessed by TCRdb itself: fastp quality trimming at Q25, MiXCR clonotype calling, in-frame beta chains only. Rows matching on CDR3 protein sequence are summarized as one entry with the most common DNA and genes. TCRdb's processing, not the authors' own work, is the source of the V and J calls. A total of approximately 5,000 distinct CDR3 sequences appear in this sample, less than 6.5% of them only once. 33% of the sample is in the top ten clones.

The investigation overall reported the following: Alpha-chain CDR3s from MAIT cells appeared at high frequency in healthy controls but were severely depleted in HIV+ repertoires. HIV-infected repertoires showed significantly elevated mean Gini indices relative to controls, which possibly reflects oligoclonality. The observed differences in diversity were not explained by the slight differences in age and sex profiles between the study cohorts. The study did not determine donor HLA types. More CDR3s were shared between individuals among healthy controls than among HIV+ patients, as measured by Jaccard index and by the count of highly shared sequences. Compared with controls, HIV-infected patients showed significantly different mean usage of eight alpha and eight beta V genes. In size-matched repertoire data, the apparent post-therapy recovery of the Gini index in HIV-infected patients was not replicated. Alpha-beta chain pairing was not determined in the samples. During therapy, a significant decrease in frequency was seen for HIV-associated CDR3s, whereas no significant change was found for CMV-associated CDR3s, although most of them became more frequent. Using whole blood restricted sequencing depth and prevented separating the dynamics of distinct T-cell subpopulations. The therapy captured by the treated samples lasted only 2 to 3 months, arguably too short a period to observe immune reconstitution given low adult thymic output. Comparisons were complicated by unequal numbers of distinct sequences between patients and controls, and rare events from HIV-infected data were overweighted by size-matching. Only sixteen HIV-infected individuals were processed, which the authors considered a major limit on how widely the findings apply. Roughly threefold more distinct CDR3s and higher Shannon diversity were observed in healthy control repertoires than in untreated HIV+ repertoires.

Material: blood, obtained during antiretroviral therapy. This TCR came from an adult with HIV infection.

Here the CDR3 is given as CAWSTVLGGNTEAFF. In nucleotides, the sequence is TGTGCCTGGAGCACCGTCTTGGGGGGGAACACTGAAGCTTTCTTT. The chain employs TRBV30 and TRBJ1-1; TRBD1 could be the D gene, as 5 bases match. At the junction V is shortened by 3 bases and J by 1 base, with 15 bases in between. The CDR3, from cysteine to phenylalanine, totals 15 residues. Only the CDR3 DNA stays, 45 bases, in frame from base 1. CDR1 and CDR2 (GTSNPN, SVGIG) derive from the germline V gene (reference sequence).